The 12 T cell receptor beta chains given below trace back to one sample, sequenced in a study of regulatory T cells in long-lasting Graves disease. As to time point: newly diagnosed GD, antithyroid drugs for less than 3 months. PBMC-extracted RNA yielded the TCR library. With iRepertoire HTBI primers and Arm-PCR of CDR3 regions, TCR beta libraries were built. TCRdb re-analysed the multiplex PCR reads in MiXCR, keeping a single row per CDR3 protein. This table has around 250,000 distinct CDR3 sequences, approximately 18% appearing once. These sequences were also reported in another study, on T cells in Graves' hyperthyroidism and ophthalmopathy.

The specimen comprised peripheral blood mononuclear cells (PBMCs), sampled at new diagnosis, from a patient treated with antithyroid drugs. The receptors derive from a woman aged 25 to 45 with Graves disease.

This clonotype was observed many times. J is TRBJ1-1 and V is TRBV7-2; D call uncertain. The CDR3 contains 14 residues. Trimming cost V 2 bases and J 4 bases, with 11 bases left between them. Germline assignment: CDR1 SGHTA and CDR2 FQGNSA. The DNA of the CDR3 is TGTGCCAGCAGCTTAATCTGGGGAGGCACTGAAGCTTTCTTT. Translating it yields CASSLIWGGTEAFF.

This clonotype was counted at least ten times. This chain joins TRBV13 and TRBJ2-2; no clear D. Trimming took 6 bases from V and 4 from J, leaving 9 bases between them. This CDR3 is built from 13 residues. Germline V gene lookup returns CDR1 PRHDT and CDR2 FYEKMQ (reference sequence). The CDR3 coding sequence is TGTGCCAGCAGGCGAGGTCTCACCGGGGAGCTGTTTTTT. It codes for CASRRGLTGELFF.

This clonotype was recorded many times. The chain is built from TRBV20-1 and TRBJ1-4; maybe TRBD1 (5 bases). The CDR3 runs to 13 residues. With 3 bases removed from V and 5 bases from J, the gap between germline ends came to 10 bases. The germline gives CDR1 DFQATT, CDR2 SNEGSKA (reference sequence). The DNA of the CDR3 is TGCAGTGCTAGCCGACAGCCGAATGAAAAACTGTTTTTT. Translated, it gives CSASRQPNEKLFF.

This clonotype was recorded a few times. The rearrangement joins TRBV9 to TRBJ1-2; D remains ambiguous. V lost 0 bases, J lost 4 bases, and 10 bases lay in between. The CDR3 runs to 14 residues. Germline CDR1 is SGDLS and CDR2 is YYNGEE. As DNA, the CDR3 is TGTGCCAGCAGCGTAGGGACTGACTTCTATGGCTACACCTTC. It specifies CASSVGTDFYGYTF.

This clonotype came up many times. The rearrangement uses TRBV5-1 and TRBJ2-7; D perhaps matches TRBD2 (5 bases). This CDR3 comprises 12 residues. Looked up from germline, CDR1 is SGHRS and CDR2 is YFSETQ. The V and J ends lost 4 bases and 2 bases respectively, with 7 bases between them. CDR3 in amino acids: CASSPTTYEQYF. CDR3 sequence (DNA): TGCGCCAGCAGCCCGACTACCTACGAGCAGTACTTC.

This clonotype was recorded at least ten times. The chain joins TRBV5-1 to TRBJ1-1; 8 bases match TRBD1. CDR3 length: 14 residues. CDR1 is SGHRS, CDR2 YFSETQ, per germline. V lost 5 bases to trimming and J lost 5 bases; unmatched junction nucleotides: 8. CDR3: CASRSPDRVTEAFF. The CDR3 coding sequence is TGCGCCAGCAGATCTCCGGACAGGGTGACTGAAGCTTTCTTT.

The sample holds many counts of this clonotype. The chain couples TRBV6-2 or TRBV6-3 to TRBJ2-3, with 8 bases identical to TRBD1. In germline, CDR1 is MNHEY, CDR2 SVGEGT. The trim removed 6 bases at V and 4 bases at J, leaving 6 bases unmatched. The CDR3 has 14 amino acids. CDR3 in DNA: TGTGCCAGCAGGCCGACAGGGGACCCAGATACGCAGTATTTT. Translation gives CASRPTGDPDTQYF.

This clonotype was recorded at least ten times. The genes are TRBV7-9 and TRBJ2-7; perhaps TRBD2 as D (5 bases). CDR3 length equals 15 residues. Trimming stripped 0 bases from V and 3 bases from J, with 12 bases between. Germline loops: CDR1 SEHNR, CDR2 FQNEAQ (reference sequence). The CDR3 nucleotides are TGTGCCAGCAGCTTAGCCCAGAGGGAGAACTACGAGCAGTACTTC. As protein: CASSLAQRENYEQYF.

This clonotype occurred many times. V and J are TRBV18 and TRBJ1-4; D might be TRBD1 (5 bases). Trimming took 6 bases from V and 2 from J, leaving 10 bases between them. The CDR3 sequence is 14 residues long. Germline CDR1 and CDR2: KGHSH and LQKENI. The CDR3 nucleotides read TGTGCCAGCTCCCAGCGGGGGACTAATGAAAAACTGTTTTTT. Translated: CASSQRGTNEKLFF. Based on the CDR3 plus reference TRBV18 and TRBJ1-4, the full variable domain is NAGVMQNPRHLVRRRGQEARLRCSPMKGHSHVYWYRQLPEEGLKFMVYLQKENIIDESGMPKERFSAEFPKEGPSILRIQQVVRGDSAAYFCASSQRGTNEKLFFGSGTQLSVL.

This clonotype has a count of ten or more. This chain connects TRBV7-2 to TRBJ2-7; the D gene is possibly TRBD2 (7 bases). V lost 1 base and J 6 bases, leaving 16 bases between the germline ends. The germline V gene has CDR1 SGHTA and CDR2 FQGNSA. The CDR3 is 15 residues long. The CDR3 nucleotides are TGTGCCAGCAGCTTAGACCGGGGGAGGGGGGGCGAGCAGTACTTC. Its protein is CASSLDRGRGGEQYF. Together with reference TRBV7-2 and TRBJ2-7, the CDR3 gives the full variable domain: GAGVSQSPSNKVTEKGKDVELRCDPISGHTALYWYRQSLGQGLEFLIYFQGNSAPDKSGLPSDRFSAERTGGSVSTLTIQRTQQEDSAVYLCASSLDRGRGGEQYFGPGTRLTVT.

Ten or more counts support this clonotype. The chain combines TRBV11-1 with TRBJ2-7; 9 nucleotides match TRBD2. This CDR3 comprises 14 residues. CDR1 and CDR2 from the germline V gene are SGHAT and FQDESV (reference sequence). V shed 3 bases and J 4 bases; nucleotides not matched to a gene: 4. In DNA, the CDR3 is TGTGCCAGCAGCTTTGAGCGGGGGGCGTACGAGCAGTACTTC. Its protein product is CASSFERGAYEQYF.

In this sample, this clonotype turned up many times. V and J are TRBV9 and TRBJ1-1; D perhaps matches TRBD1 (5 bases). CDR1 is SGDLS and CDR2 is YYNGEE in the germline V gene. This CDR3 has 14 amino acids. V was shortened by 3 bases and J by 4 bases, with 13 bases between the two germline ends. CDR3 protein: CASSARLGGTEAFF. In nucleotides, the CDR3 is TGTGCCAGCAGCGCGAGACTTGGGGGCACTGAAGCTTTCTTT.